These 20 T cell receptor beta chains share one sample of origin, sequenced in a study of blood T cell repertoires in COVID-19. TCRdb's table, derived via immunoSEQ multiplex PCR, lists solely in-frame clones and lacks some. The sample comprises 120,000 or so clones, around 82% of which are singletons, and about 12% rests with the top ten. The source material was peripheral blood. The receptors here all came from a human donor in a cohort sampled during active COVID-19.

This clone was counted a single time. The conserved phenylalanine or tryptophan normally closing the CDR3 is absent here, so this likely arose from a read error. The DNA is omitted, as the CDR3 cannot be located on it reliably, and the CDR3 follows TCRdb's listing. The rearrangement uses TRBV20-1 and TRBJ2-7; TRBD1, as called in the table, went unchecked against the DNA. Counting both end residues, the CDR3 totals 11 amino acids. Germline-derived CDR1 and CDR2 are DFQATT and SNEGSKA (reference sequence). The CDR3 is CSARSDTALRH.

This clone was seen a few times. V is TRBV3-1 (or the pseudogene TRBV3-2) and J is TRBJ1-5, with D possibly being TRBD1 (5 bases). The V end lost 0 bases, the J end lost 4 bases, and 10 bases lay between the germline ends. CDR3 length equals 15 residues. The germline V gene has CDR1 LGHDT and CDR2 YNNKEL (reference sequence). The CDR3: CASSQDGGVNQPQHF. The CDR3 DNA sequence: TGTGCCAGCAGCCAAGATGGGGGGGTTAATCAGCCCCAGCATTTT.

V and J are TRBV3-1 (or the pseudogene TRBV3-2) and TRBJ2-3, with TRBD2 matching 13 bases. Germline lookup yields CDR1 LGHDT and CDR2 YNNKEL (reference sequence). This CDR3 region has 15 residues. The junction had 0 bases not matched to a gene; V was cut back by 2 bases and J by 4 bases. As DNA, the CDR3 is TGTGCCAGCAGCCAAACTAGCGGGGGGGCAGATACGCAGTATTTT. It specifies CASSQTSGGADTQYF.

The chain uses TRBV23-1 and TRBJ2-3; weak D call: TRBD2 (5 bases). TRBV23-1 is annotated as an ORF whose role is uncertain. There are 16 residues in the CDR3. V was pared by 0 bases and J by 1 base, with 11 bases between. The CDR3 DNA reads TGCGCCAGCAGTCAATCCGAGGGCTGGGGCACAGATACGCAGTATTTT. Its translation is CASSQSEGWGTDTQYF.

In this sample, this clone turned up a few times. The chain is built from TRBV7-2 and TRBJ2-2; TRBD2 might be the D (7 bases). The germline CDR1 and CDR2 sequences are SGHTA and FQGNSA. Deletions cut 5 bases from V and 1 base from J, with 17 bases between. The CDR3 totals 17 residues. Here the CDR3 DNA reads TGTGCCAGCAGCCCCCGGGGGGCGGGGGAGAACACCGGGGAGCTGTTTTTT. Translating gives CASSPRGAGENTGELFF.

This chain joins TRBV7-2 and TRBJ2-3; 11 bases are shared with TRBD2. The junction had 7 bases not matched to a gene; V was cut back by 3 bases and J by 5 bases. Germline V gene sequence: CDR1 SGHTA, CDR2 FQGNSA. CDR3 length: 16 amino acids. Here the CDR3 DNA reads TGTGCCAGCAGCTTGAAACTAGCGGGGGCGGTAGATACGCAGTATTTT. Its translation is CASSLKLAGAVDTQYF. The whole variable domain, filled in from reference TRBV7-2 and TRBJ2-3, reads GAGVSQSPSNKVTEKGKDVELRCDPISGHTALYWYRQSLGQGLEFLIYFQGNSAPDKSGLPSDRFSAERTGGSVSTLTIQRTQQEDSAVYLCASSLKLAGAVDTQYFGPGTRLTVL.

The chain links TRBV4-2 to TRBJ1-4; TRBD1 matches 8 bases. V lost 2 bases, J lost 6 bases, and 8 bases stayed unmatched. CDR3 length: 16 residues. Germline CDR1 LGHNA, CDR2 YNFKEQ. The CDR3 coding sequence is TGTGCCAGCAGCCAACCTGGGGGACAGGTGGATGAAAAACTGTTTTTT. It is translated as CASSQPGGQVDEKLFF.

This clone was observed a handful of times. The chain links TRBV6-2 or TRBV6-3 to TRBJ2-2; D remains ambiguous. Germline lookup yields CDR1 MNHEY and CDR2 SVGEGT. Trimming removed 0 bases from V and 5 bases from J, with 13 bases in between. CDR3 length: 16 residues. CDR3 in amino acids: CASSYSLASGTGELFF. As DNA, the CDR3 is TGTGCCAGCAGTTACTCGCTGGCTAGTGGGACCGGGGAGCTGTTTTTT.

This chain uses TRBV2 with TRBJ2-3, with TRBD2 matching over 13 bases. This CDR3 has 14 amino acids. Losses at the gene ends were 11 bases for V and 5 bases for J; bases not matched to a gene: 7. Germline CDR1 is SNHLY and CDR2 is FYNNEI. The CDR3 protein is CAGTSGGAGDTQYF. The CDR3 nucleotides read TGTGCCGGAACTAGCGGGGGGGCGGGAGATACGCAGTATTTT.

The chain is built from TRBV4-3 and TRBJ2-3; 14 positions match TRBD2. Germline CDR1 is LGHNA and CDR2 is YSLEER. With V trimmed by 0 bases and J by 3 bases, 8 bases remained unmatched. The length of the CDR3 is 19 residues. The CDR3 sequence: CASSQDTRLAGGPTDTQYF. In DNA, the CDR3 is TGCGCCAGCAGCCAAGATACGAGACTAGCGGGGGGGCCGACAGATACGCAGTATTTT.

This clone has a single count. The chain uses TRBV2 and TRBJ2-3; 9 bases are a match to TRBD1. V gave up 3 bases and J gave up 4 bases; unmatched junction bases: 5. The CDR3 is 15 amino acids. The V gene's germline CDR1 is SNHLY and CDR2 FYNNEI. The CDR3 here is CASSDGTGFADTQYF. CDR3 sequence (DNA): TGTGCCAGCAGTGACGGGACAGGGTTCGCAGATACGCAGTATTTT.

The J gene is TRBJ1-1, the V gene TRBV2, with 8 bases aligning to TRBD1. The CDR3 runs to 14 residues. The trim removed 7 bases at V and 3 bases at J, leaving 7 bases unmatched. CDR1 and CDR2 from the germline V gene are SNHLY and FYNNEI. CDR3 nucleotides: TGTGCCAGCACCTGGAACAGGGGGGACACTGAAGCTTTCTTT. This encodes CASTWNRGDTEAFF.

Only a few counts were recorded for this clone. This chain joins TRBV18 and TRBJ2-7, with 8 bases fitting TRBD1. Trimming at V came to 5 bases and at J to 3 bases, leaving 6 bases not matched to a gene. The CDR3 loop spans 14 amino acids. The germline CDR1 and CDR2 sequences are KGHSH and LQKENI. CDR3 coding DNA: TGTGCCAGCTCAGGCCCGGGACAGGACTACGAGCAGTACTTC. It encodes CASSGPGQDYEQYF.

The gene calls are TRBV24-1 and TRBJ2-3; TRBD2 aligns across 8 bases. CDR3 size: 15 residues. The germline CDR1 and CDR2 sequences are KGHDR and SFDVKD. The V gene end was trimmed by 5 bases and the J gene end by 5 bases; junction bases not matched to a gene: 8. The CDR3 here is CATSVSGGPGDTQYF. The DNA for the CDR3 is TGTGCCACCAGTGTGAGCGGGGGACCCGGAGATACGCAGTATTTT.

The chain joins TRBV10-3 to TRBJ2-1; 11 bases map to TRBD2. Losses at the gene ends were 3 bases for V and 5 bases for J; bases not matched to a gene: 3. The length of the CDR3 is 15 residues. Germline-derived CDR1 and CDR2 are ENHRY and SYGVKD. The CDR3 region is CAISDSGGDDNEQFF. The CDR3 nucleotides read TGTGCCATCAGTGATAGCGGGGGGGACGACAATGAGCAGTTCTTC.

The rearrangement links TRBV7-9 to TRBJ1-2, with a possible D match to TRBD1 (6 bases). The CDR3 sequence is 15 residues long. CDR1 SEHNR and CDR2 FQNEAQ come from the germline V gene (reference sequence). V lost 4 bases and J 2 bases, leaving 14 bases between the germline ends. This chain's CDR3 is CASSWQGSSNYGYTF. The CDR3 DNA is TGTGCCAGCAGCTGGCAGGGGTCCTCAAACTATGGCTACACCTTC.

The chain combines TRBV5-1 with TRBJ2-7, with 12 bases that match TRBD1. Germline loops: CDR1 SGHRS, CDR2 YFSETQ. The CDR3 has 15 amino acids. The J segment lost 3 bases and the V segment lost 4 bases, leaving 5 bases of the junction unmatched. CDR3 amino acids: CASSGTGGAIYEQYF. DNA for the CDR3: TGCGCCAGCAGCGGGACAGGGGGCGCGATCTACGAGCAGTACTTC.

J is TRBJ2-7 and V is TRBV15; D call uncertain. Germline CDR1 and CDR2: LNHNV and YYDKDF (reference sequence). This CDR3 is 13 amino acids long. The ends were cut back, 0 bases at V and 3 bases at J, with 6 bases in the middle. The DNA of the CDR3 is TGTGCCACCAGCAGAGATCCAGGCTACGAGCAGTACTTC. This translates into CATSRDPGYEQYF.

A few counts support this clone. The gene calls are TRBV5-4 and TRBJ2-2; 7 bases agree with TRBD2. Germline trimming cut 4 bases from V and 1 base from J; bases unmatched to any gene: 4. CDR3 length: 15 amino acids. The germline CDR1 and CDR2 sequences are SGHNT and YYREEE (reference sequence). The CDR3 spells CASSRSGGNTGELFF. Written as DNA, the CDR3 is TGTGCCAGCAGCAGGTCGGGGGGGAACACCGGGGAGCTGTTTTTT.

This rearrangement joins TRBV29-1 to TRBJ1-3, with a tentative D call TRBD1 (6 bases). The germline V and J ends were trimmed by 3 bases and 4 bases, with 10 bases remaining between them. Germline V lookup: CDR1 SQVTM, CDR2 ANQGSEA. The CDR3 contains 13 residues. The CDR3 DNA reads TGCAGCGTTGACGGGGGGCCAGGAAACACCATATATTTT. Translation: CSVDGGPGNTIYF.